Listed below are T cell receptor beta chains from one sample, sequenced in a study of blood T cells in healthy people across ages. TCRdb fed the 5' RACE reads into MiXCR, producing one record per CDR3 protein. The sample includes more than 800,000 distinct CDR3 sequences, around 45% of them seen just once. The sample comprised blood. These receptor sequences come from a woman aged 55 to 70 in good health. The CDR3 runs from the conserved cysteine through the conserved F or W. D genes are given only for firm matches. Some rows have no size entry. The others give once, few or many, or a class for an expanded clone.

>TRBD2|.|TRBV6-6|TRBJ2-2
CASTTSREGTGELFF
TGTGCCAGCACCACCTCCCGGGAGGGTACCGGGGAGCTGTTTTTT
>.|.|TRBV20-1|TRBJ2-1
CSARAYNEQFF
TGCAGTGCTAGAGCCTACAATGAGCAGTTCTTC
>TRBD1|.|TRBV5-1|TRBJ2-2
CASSWGTGRNTGELFF
TGCGCCAGCAGCTGGGGGACAGGGCGGAACACCGGGGAGCTGTTTTTT
>.|.|TRBV29-1|TRBJ1-2
CSVAGPGGGGYTF
TGCAGCGTGGCCGGACCCGGAGGAGGGGGCTACACCTTC
>.|.|TRBV11-2|TRBJ1-5
CVSSLVATNQPQHF
TGTGTCAGCAGCTTAGTAGCTACCAATCAGCCCCAGCATTTT
>TRBD1|.|TRBV20-1|TRBJ2-5
CSARGQGEKTQYF
TGCAGTGCTAGGGGACAGGGGGAGAAGACCCAGTACTTC
>TRBD1|.|TRBV7-9|TRBJ2-5
CASMDRGGETQYF
TGTGCCAGCATGGACAGGGGCGGAGAGACCCAGTACTTC
>TRBD2|.|TRBV11-1|TRBJ2-3
CASSGGSLRADTQYF
TGTGCCAGCAGCGGCGGGAGTCTAAGGGCAGATACGCAGTATTTT
>.|.|TRBV2|TRBJ2-7
CASSEDVASYEQYF
TGTGCCAGCAGTGAAGATGTAGCCTCCTACGAGCAGTACTTC
>.|.|TRBV13|TRBJ1-4
CASSLGGINEKLFF
TGTGCCAGCAGCTTAGGAGGGATCAATGAAAAACTGTTTTTT
>.|.|TRBV29-1|TRBJ2-1
CSVEDRLSSVNNEQFF
TGCAGCGTTGAAGATCGATTGTCTAGCGTCAACAATGAGCAGTTCTTC
>TRBD1|.|TRBV20-1|TRBJ2-1
CSAPGQGFDEQFF
TGCAGTGCACCGGGACAGGGGTTCGATGAGCAGTTCTTC
>.|.|TRBV7-2|TRBJ2-1
CASSPRRGGGLYNGQFF
TGTGCCAGCAGCCCTCGAAGGGGTGGGGGTCTCTACAATGGGCAGTTCTTC
>.|.|TRBV6-5|TRBJ2-6
CASSPLPSGANVLTF
TGTGCCAGCAGTCCACTGCCCTCTGGGGCCAACGTCCTGACTTTC
>.|few|TRBV10-3|TRBJ2-1
CAISEDSYNEQFF
TGTGCCATCAGTGAGGACTCTTACAATGAGCAGTTCTTC
>TRBD1|once|TRBV2|TRBJ1-4
CAGSRQGARNEKLFF
TGTGCCGGCAGTCGACAGGGGGCTCGGAATGAAAAACTGTTTTTT
>TRBD1|many|TRBV7-2|TRBJ2-7
CASSPRQGSYEQYF
TGTGCCAGCAGTCCCCGACAGGGATCCTACGAGCAGTACTTC
>TRBD1|.|TRBV2|TRBJ2-1
CASSEARGPHNEQFF
TGTGCCAGCAGTGAAGCCAGGGGGCCTCACAATGAGCAGTTCTTC
>TRBD2|few|TRBV28|TRBJ2-2
CASSLLAGPNTGELFF
TGTGCCAGCAGTTTATTAGCGGGACCGAACACCGGGGAGCTGTTTTTT
>.|few|TRBV20-1|TRBJ2-5
CSAGGGLGQETQYF
TGCAGTGCGGGCGGCGGGCTAGGGCAAGAGACCCAGTACTTC
>TRBD1|.|TRBV7-9|TRBJ2-7
CASRTAGTGYEQYF
TGTGCCAGCAGAACAGCCGGGACAGGGTATGAGCAGTACTTC
>TRBD2|.|TRBV27|TRBJ2-3
CASSLFSGRAIDTQYF
TGTGCCAGCAGTTTATTTAGCGGGAGGGCCATAGATACGCAGTATTTT
>TRBD2|.|TRBV12-3/TRBV12-4|TRBJ2-1
CASSLAGLAGGDEEFF
TGTGCCAGCAGTTTAGCGGGACTAGCGGGAGGAGATGAGGAGTTCTTC
>.|.|TRBV27|TRBJ2-7
CASSLTPPSGAYEQYF
TGTGCCAGCAGTCTCACCCCTCCTTCAGGTGCCTACGAGCAGTACTTC
>.|.|TRBV27|TRBJ2-7
CAGSLRVPYEQYF
TGTGCCGGCAGTTTAAGGGTTCCCTACGAGCAGTACTTC
>.|.|TRBV11-2|TRBJ2-1
CASSFQKGLAANEQFF
TGTGCCAGCAGCTTCCAAAAGGGATTGGCGGCCAATGAGCAGTTCTTC
>.|.|TRBV12-3/TRBV12-4|TRBJ2-5
CASTDINEQYF
TGTGCCAGCACCGACATCAATGAGCAGTACTTC
>.|few|TRBV2|TRBJ2-7
CASKGRGLYEQYF
TGTGCCAGCAAGGGCAGGGGCCTCTACGAGCAGTACTTC
>TRBD1|many|TRBV29-1|TRBJ2-7
CSVSGTGSYEQYF
TGCAGCGTTTCCGGGACAGGGTCCTACGAGCAGTACTTC
>.|.|TRBV5-1|TRBJ2-7
CASSLAPRRNSYEQYF
TGCGCCAGCAGCTTGGCCCCCCGGCGAAACTCCTACGAGCAGTACTTC
>TRBD2|many|TRBV27|TRBJ2-1
CASSPGTSSYNEQFF
TGTGCCAGCAGTCCCGGGACTAGCAGCTACAATGAGCAGTTCTTC
>.|.|TRBV11-2|TRBJ2-1
CASSLDSGVSMQFF
TGTGCCAGCAGCTTAGACTCCGGTGTATCCATGCAGTTCTTC
>TRBD2|.|TRBV20-1|TRBJ2-5
CSARGGLGTSIDEQYF
TGCAGTGCCAGGGGGGGGTTGGGGACTAGCATCGATGAGCAGTACTTC
>TRBD2|.|TRBV3-1|TRBJ2-3
CASSQDGAGVRDTQYF
TGTGCCAGCAGCCAAGATGGAGCGGGAGTCCGGGATACGCAGTATTTT
>.|few|TRBV5-1|TRBJ2-7
CASSESGAWGSYEQYF
TGCGCCAGCAGTGAGTCGGGGGCCTGGGGCTCCTACGAGCAGTACTTC
>.|few|TRBV6-6|TRBJ2-6
CASSTRGAGANVLTF
TGTGCCAGCAGTACCAGGGGGGCTGGGGCCAACGTCCTGACTTTC
>.|.|TRBV6-5|TRBJ1-1
CASLGGATEAFF
TGTGCCAGCCTTGGGGGCGCAACTGAAGCTTTCTTT
>.|.|TRBV10-3|TRBJ2-1
CAISEGDNNEQFF
TGTGCCATCAGTGAGGGAGATAACAATGAGCAGTTCTTC
>TRBD1|few|TRBV6-1|TRBJ1-2
CASMRDSLNYGYTF
TGTGCCAGCATGAGGGACAGCCTTAACTATGGCTACACCTTC
>.|.|TRBV11-2|TRBJ2-1
CASSLRRGHSKYNEQFF
TGTGCCAGCAGCTTACGTAGAGGCCACTCCAAATACAATGAGCAGTTCTTC
>.|.|TRBV15|TRBJ2-7
CATSRDGVGEQYF
TGTGCCACCAGCAGAGACGGGGTCGGCGAGCAGTACTTC
>.|few|TRBV2|TRBJ2-5
CASSERDWKETQYF
TGTGCCAGCAGTGAACGGGACTGGAAGGAGACCCAGTACTTC
>.|.|TRBV2|TRBJ2-5
CASDPETQYF
TGTGCCAGCGACCCGGAGACCCAGTACTTC
>TRBD1|.|TRBV20-1|TRBJ1-2
CSARQGGSYGYTF
TGCAGTGCACGACAGGGAGGAAGCTATGGCTACACCTTC
>.|.|TRBV4-2|TRBJ2-7
CASSQDYGSYEQYF
TGTGCCAGCAGCCAAGATTACGGATCCTACGAGCAGTACTTC